This T cell receptor (beta chain) was found in a study of T cell repertoires in cytomegalovirus infection. Findings of the study overall: Clonotype analysis showed dominance of the ex vivo response by HLA-C-restricted CMV-specific TCR beta clonotypes.

This clonotype showed up many times. The target antigen is unknown. The V end was cut by 5 bases, the J end by 2 bases, with 12 bases between. Looked up from germline, CDR1 is SGHTA and CDR2 is FQGNSA. CDR3 length: 14 residues. TCRdb called the reads again in MiXCR, with one record for every CDR3 protein. The sample lists roughly 100,000 distinct CDR3 sequences, 15% to 20% occurring once. The TCR originated in a human donor in good health (CMV status not recorded). Some clones in this sample may be carry-over from other donors' samples. The chain has TRBV7-2 and TRBJ2-5; D is perhaps TRBD1 (7 bases). Sequences were obtained from PBMCs. CDR3 sequence: CASSPGGIQETQYF. Here the CDR3 DNA reads TGTGCCAGCAGCCCAGGGGGGATTCAAGAGACCCAGTACTTC.